The 23 T cell receptor beta chains in this list originate from one sample, sequenced in a study of metastatic and nonmetastatic thyroid tumors. TCRdb re-analyzed the PCR reads through MiXCR. The sample lists several thousand clones; approximately 35% were seen once. Thyroid surgery was preceded by no treatment in any patient. Source material: adjacent normal tissue. The receptors come from a female donor with papillary thyroid cancer or a benign thyroid nodule (not recorded which). Some clones in this sample may be carry-over from other donors' samples.

The chain employs TRBV6-1 and TRBJ2-2, with 8 bases that match TRBD2. There are 15 residues in the CDR3. The ends lost 8 bases at V and 8 bases at J; junction bases unmatched: 13. Germline lookup yields CDR1 MNHNS and CDR2 SASEGT. The CDR3 sequence: CASSPRGGGTGELFF. The CDR3 region has the DNA TGTGCCAGCTCCCCTCGGGGGGGGGGGACGGGGGAGCTGTTTTTT.

V is TRBV5-1 and J is TRBJ2-1; TRBD2 agrees at 8 bases. The CDR3 runs to 16 residues. The J segment lost 7 bases and the V segment lost 4 bases, leaving 13 bases of the junction unmatched. The germline CDR1 and CDR2 sequences are SGHRS and YFSETQ. The CDR3 sequence is CASSPSGLGLGNEQFF. DNA for the CDR3: TGCGCCAGCAGCCCATCGGGACTAGGTTTGGGTAATGAGCAGTTCTTC.

This chain uses TRBV20-1 with TRBJ2-1, with D possibly TRBD2 on 5 matching bases. This CDR3 has 14 amino acids. Looked up from germline, CDR1 is DFQATT and CDR2 is SNEGSKA (reference sequence). Trimming left V 0 bases short and J 7 bases short, with 13 bases between. The CDR3 sequence is CSARDFGSGNEQFF. The CDR3 nucleotides are TGCAGTGCTAGAGATTTTGGGAGTGGAAATGAGCAGTTCTTC.

J is TRBJ2-7 and V is TRBV7-9; D tentatively fits TRBD1 or TRBD2 (6 bases each). The V and J ends lost 5 bases and 5 bases respectively, with 19 bases between them. In germline, CDR1 is SEHNR, CDR2 FQNEAQ (reference sequence). The CDR3 covers 15 residues. The CDR3 here is CASSNPMSGAHEQYF. The CDR3 nucleotides read TGTGCCAGCAGCAACCCTATGTCGGGGGCCCACGAGCAGTACTTC.

In the case of this clone: One end of the junction fails to match germline, which may point to a read error. This chain joins TRBV28 and TRBJ1-5; tentatively, D is TRBD1 (5 bases). The CDR3 is 16 amino acids. Looked up from germline, CDR1 is MDHEN and CDR2 is SYDVKM. The CDR3 sequence: CASRAGLMRSNQPQHF. Here the CDR3 DNA reads TGTGCCAGCAGGGCAGGGCTCATGCGTAGCAATCAGCCGCAGCATTTT.

The V call is TRBV4-1, the J call TRBJ1-6; unclear D gene. The germline gives CDR1 MGHRA, CDR2 YSYEKL. The V end was cut by 1 base, the J end by 6 bases, with 10 bases between. This CDR3 contains 15 residues. The CDR3 DNA is TGCGCCAGCAGCCAAGTGGCAGGAGTTAATTCACCCCTCCACTTT. It specifies CASSQVAGVNSPLHF.

By its share, this clone is medium-sized. The chain uses TRBV18 and TRBJ2-5; D uncertain. V shed 0 bases and J shed 2 bases, with 10 bases lying between them. The germline V gene encodes CDR1 KGHSH and CDR2 LQKENI. The CDR3 loop spans 15 amino acids. CDR3 sequence (DNA): TGTGCCAGCTCACCACCGAATACAAGACAAGAGACCCAGTACTTC. It specifies CASSPPNTRQETQYF.

This chain links TRBV7-3 with TRBJ1-1; the match to TRBD1 covers 8 bases. Germline loops: CDR1 SGHTA, CDR2 FQGTGA. The CDR3 length is 13 residues. After removal of 5 bases from V and 4 bases from J, the junction contained 3 bases not matched to a gene. The CDR3 region is CASSATGGTEAFF. The CDR3 coding sequence is TGTGCCAGCAGCGCTACAGGGGGCACTGAAGCTTTCTTT.

DNA for the CDR3: TGTGCCAGTAGCCGACAGCCGAACACTGAAGCTTTCTTT. It translates to CASSRQPNTEAFF. The V and J genes are TRBV19 and TRBJ1-1; D perhaps matches TRBD1 (5 bases). This CDR3 has 13 amino acids. V was pared by 6 bases and J by 1 base, with 9 bases between. Looked up from germline, CDR1 is LNHDA and CDR2 is SQIVND (reference sequence).

J is TRBJ2-7 and V is TRBV5-1; D may be TRBD1 (6 bases). Trimming stripped 4 bases from V and 2 bases from J, with 10 bases between. The CDR3 covers 13 residues. Germline loops: CDR1 SGHRS, CDR2 YFSETQ. The CDR3 protein is CASSIDRTYEQYF. CDR3 DNA sequence: TGCGCCAGCAGCATCGACAGGACCTACGAGCAGTACTTC.

By proportion, this clone is large. V gene TRBV2 combines with J gene TRBJ2-1, with 8 positions matching TRBD2. With V trimmed by 5 bases and J by 0 bases, 3 bases remained unmatched. CDR3 size: 15 residues. CDR1 and CDR2 from the germline V gene are SNHLY and FYNNEI. The CDR3 is CASSRLANSYNEQFF. The CDR3 region has the DNA TGTGCCAGCAGTCGACTAGCGAACTCCTACAATGAGCAGTTCTTC.

DNA for the CDR3: TGTGCCAGCAGCTTAGACGCGGACAGAACCGATACGCAGTATTTT. This translates into CASSLDADRTDTQYF. This chain uses TRBV7-8 with TRBJ2-3; maybe TRBD1 (6 bases). Germline V gene sequence: CDR1 SGHVS, CDR2 FQNEAQ. The CDR3 consists of 15 residues. The V end was cut by 1 base, the J end by 6 bases, with 14 bases between.

The table lists this clone with a few counts. This CDR3 is missing its conserved last phenylalanine or tryptophan, likely due to a read error. V usage is TRBV5-4 and J usage is TRBJ2-3; 7 nucleotides match TRBD2. Trimming at V came to 0 bases and at J to 5 bases, leaving 12 bases not matched to a gene. This CDR3 contains 17 residues. The germline gives CDR1 SGHNT, CDR2 YYREEE (reference sequence). The CDR3 nucleotides read TGTGCCAGCAGCTTGGGGTTTGGAGCGGGAAGTGAAGATACGCAGTATCTT. This gives the protein CASSLGFGAGSEDTQYL.

J is TRBJ2-2 and V is TRBV7-2; D gene unclear. The length of the CDR3 is 15 residues. V lost 1 base and J 0 bases, leaving 6 bases between the germline ends. The germline V gene encodes CDR1 SGHTA and CDR2 FQGNSA. In DNA form, the CDR3 reads TGTGCCAGCAGCTTAGGGTGGTCGAACACCGGGGAGCTGTTTTTT. Residues: CASSLGWSNTGELFF.

Within the sample, this clone is medium-sized. This sequence joins TRBV30 and TRBJ1-3; D is undetermined. Germline-derived CDR1 and CDR2 are GTSNPN and SVGIG (reference sequence). The V end lost 4 bases, the J end lost 4 bases, and 11 bases lay between the germline ends. CDR3 length: 13 amino acids. CDR3 residues: CAWNTVVGNTIYF. CDR3 sequence (DNA): TGTGCCTGGAACACAGTGGTGGGAAACACCATATATTTT.

Many counts were recorded for this clone. The rearrangement uses TRBV28 and TRBJ2-7; D is unclear. Trimming took off 5 bases at V and 3 bases at J, with 8 bases between the two ends. The CDR3 loop spans 12 amino acids. Germline CDR1 and CDR2: MDHEN and SYDVKM. The CDR3 sequence: CASSTVDYEQYF. For the CDR3, the DNA is TGTGCCAGCAGTACTGTCGACTACGAGCAGTACTTC.

This clone was seen only a few times. One base away lies a much larger clone, so this may be a sequencing read error. This chain joins TRBV6-2 or TRBV6-3 and TRBJ2-5, with D maybe TRBD1 (6 bases). Germline loops: CDR1 MNHEY, CDR2 SVGEGT. V was cut by 11 bases and J by 1 base, with 17 bases left in between. The CDR3 has 14 amino acids. The CDR3 is CAGTITGFQETQYF. DNA of the CDR3: TGTGCCGGCACCATAACAGGGTTCCAAGAGACCCAGTACTTC.

This sequence joins TRBV7-9 and TRBJ2-2, with 9 bases aligning to TRBD2. V shed 6 bases and J 4 bases; nucleotides not matched to a gene: 3. This CDR3 contains 14 residues. Germline lookup yields CDR1 SEHNR and CDR2 FQNEAQ (reference sequence). The CDR3 sequence is CASRYSGSTGELFF. CDR3 in DNA: TGTGCCAGCAGATATAGCGGGAGCACCGGGGAGCTGTTTTTT.

This clone has only a few counts. V gene TRBV28 combines with J gene TRBJ2-7; possibly TRBD1 for D (6 bases). The CDR3 totals 12 residues. Germline lookup yields CDR1 MDHEN and CDR2 SYDVKM. V lost 8 bases and J lost 3, with 11 bases in between. CDR3 nucleotides: TGTGCCAGCCGGGACATTAACTACGAGCAGTACTTC. It specifies CASRDINYEQYF.

The CDR3 DNA sequence: TGTGCCAGCAGTTTCAGCGGGACAGGGGATGGCGAGCAGTACTTC. This encodes CASSFSGTGDGEQYF. V is TRBV27 and J is TRBJ2-7; 10 bases align to TRBD1. This CDR3 contains 15 residues. V lost 3 bases and J lost 6; bases outside the gene matches: 8. The germline V gene has CDR1 MNHEY and CDR2 SMNVEV (reference sequence).

This chain joins TRBV10-1 and TRBJ2-2, with 8 nucleotides matching TRBD2. The length of the CDR3 is 17 residues. The junction had 11 bases not matched to a gene; V was cut back by 5 bases and J by 3 bases. Germline V gene sequence: CDR1 WNHNN, CDR2 SYGVQD (reference sequence). This chain's CDR3 is CASSRSSGRLHTGELFF. CDR3 DNA sequence: TGCGCCAGCAGTAGGTCGAGCGGGAGACTCCACACCGGGGAGCTGTTTTTT.

This clone was detected once. The chain combines TRBV7-9 with TRBJ2-3, with D maybe TRBD2 (5 bases). V was shortened by 1 base and J by 2 bases, with 7 bases between the two germline ends. CDR1 is SEHNR, CDR2 FQNEAQ, per germline (reference sequence). The CDR3 is 14 residues long. In DNA, the CDR3 is TGTGCCAGCAGCTTAGGACTATACACAGATACGCAGTATTTT. It translates to CASSLGLYTDTQYF.

The rearrangement joins TRBV2 to TRBJ2-7; the D gene is possibly TRBD2 (5 bases). This CDR3 has 13 residues. V dropped 4 bases and J dropped 5 bases, with 12 bases sitting between them. Germline CDR1 is SNHLY and CDR2 is FYNNEI. The CDR3 here is CASSGRTEDEQYF. DNA of the CDR3: TGTGCCAGCAGTGGAAGGACGGAGGACGAGCAGTACTTC.